This T cell receptor beta chain was recorded in a study of Graves' ophthalmopathy and Graves' hyperthyroidism. The wider study: Before any treatment was given, at initial diagnosis, peripheral blood was collected.

Clinical symptoms and serum thyroxine were used for diagnosis; TRAb, thyroid ultrasound and orbital computed tomography were also relied on. There are 15 residues in the CDR3. Germline V lookup: CDR1 SNHLY, CDR2 FYNNEI. V was pared by 1 base and J by 3 bases, with 9 bases between. RNA transcripts yielded amplified TCR beta CDR3 regions. Amplification began with first-round RT-PCR using HTBI primers, then second-round multiplex PCR was performed. MiXCR was run by TCRdb on the multiplex PCR reads, yielding one entry per CDR3 protein. The table records about 400,000 distinct CDR3 sequences, roughly 21% of them present only once.

The TCR was taken from a woman aged 18-29 years with stable Graves' hyperthyroidism. Sequenced: peripheral blood. The J gene is TRBJ2-2, the V gene TRBV2; D is unresolved. The CDR3 region has the DNA TGTGCCAGCAGTGAAGTGGCCCCCGACACCGGGGAGCTGTTTTTT. Translated, it gives CASSEVAPDTGELFF. Looking up the rest from reference TRBV2 and TRBJ2-2 gives the full variable domain: EPEVTQTPSHQVTQMGQEVILRCVPISNHLYFYWYRQILGQKVEFLVSFYNNEISEKSEIFDDQFSVERPDGSNFTLKIRSTKLEDSAMYFCASSEVAPDTGELFFGEGSRLTVL.